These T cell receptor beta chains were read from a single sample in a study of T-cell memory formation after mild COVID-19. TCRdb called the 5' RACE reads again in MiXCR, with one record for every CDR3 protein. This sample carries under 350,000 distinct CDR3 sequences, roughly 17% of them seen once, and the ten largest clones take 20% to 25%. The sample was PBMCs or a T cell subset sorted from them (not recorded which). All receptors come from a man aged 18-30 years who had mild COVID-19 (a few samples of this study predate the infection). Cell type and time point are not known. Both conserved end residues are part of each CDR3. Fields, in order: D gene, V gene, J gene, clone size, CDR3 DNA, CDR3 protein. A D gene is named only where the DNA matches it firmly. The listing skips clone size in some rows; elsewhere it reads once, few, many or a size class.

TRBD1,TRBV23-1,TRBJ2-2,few,TGCGCCAGCAGTCAACAGGGGGCGCGGACCGGGGAGCTGTTTTTT,CASSQQGARTGELFF
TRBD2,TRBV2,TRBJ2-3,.,TGTGCCAGCAGTGAAGGGCTAGCGGGGGTTGGAGATACGCAGTATTTT,CASSEGLAGVGDTQYF
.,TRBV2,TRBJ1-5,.,TGTGCCAGCAGGTCCGGGGATTATAGCAATCAGCCCCAGCATTTT,CASRSGDYSNQPQHF
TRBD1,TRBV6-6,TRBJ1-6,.,TGTGCCAGCAGTTACCCAGGGGGAGGGGGTATGAATTCACCCCTCCACTTT,CASSYPGGGGMNSPLHF
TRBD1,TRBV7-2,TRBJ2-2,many,TGTGCCAGCAGGACCGGGACAGGGAACACCGGGGAGCTGTTTTTT,CASRTGTGNTGELFF
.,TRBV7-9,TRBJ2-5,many,TGTGCCAGCAGCCTGAATACAGGAGAGACCCAGTACTTC,CASSLNTGETQYF
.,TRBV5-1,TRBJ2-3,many,TGCGCCAGCAGCTTCACCGGGACTAGCACAGATACGCAGTATTTT,CASSFTGTSTDTQYF
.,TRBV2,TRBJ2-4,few,TGTGCCAGCAGTGAGGTTCCGGCGAACATTCAGTACTTC,CASSEVPANIQYF
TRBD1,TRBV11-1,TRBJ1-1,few,TGTGCCAGCAGCCGACAGGGGCGCACTGAAGCTTTCTTT,CASSRQGRTEAFF
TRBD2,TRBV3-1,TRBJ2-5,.,TGTGCCAGCAGCCGGGGGGGAGCGGGGGTAGAGACCAAGTACTTC,CASSRGGAGVETKYF
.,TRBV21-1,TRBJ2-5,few,TGTGCCACCGGAGGCGCAGAGACCCAGTACTTC,CATGGAETQYF
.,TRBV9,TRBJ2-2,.,TGTGCCAGCAGCGTAGCCGGGGAGCTGTTTTTT,CASSVAGELFF
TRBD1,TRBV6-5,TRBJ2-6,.,TGTGCCAGCAGTCTTTGGACAGGGGCCCCTTCTGGGGCCAACGTCCTGACTTTC,CASSLWTGAPSGANVLTF
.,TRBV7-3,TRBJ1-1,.,TGTGCCAGCAGCCCGTCCTGGACCCATCTTGAAGCTTTCTTT,CASSPSWTHLEAFF
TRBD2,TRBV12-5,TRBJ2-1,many,TGTGCTAGTGGGCGGGGGTCTATGAATGAGCAGTTCTTC,CASGRGSMNEQFF
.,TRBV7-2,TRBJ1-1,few,TGTGCCAGCACCCAGCATGGAGGGGGAACTGAAGCTTTCTTT,CASTQHGGGTEAFF
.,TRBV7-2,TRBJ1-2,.,TGTGCCAGCAGCTTAGGTCTGATCTATGGCTACACCTTC,CASSLGLIYGYTF